Listed below are T cell receptor beta chains from one sample, sequenced in a study of cytomegalovirus exposure and HLA in healthy donors. Repertoires were generated with immunoSEQ multiplex PCR, while TCRdb's copy carries only in-frame clones and drops some. The table lists 65,000 to 85,000 clones, with approximately 2.4% in the top ten. Material: PBMCs. The receptor set was obtained from a female donor in good health and CMV-seropositive. Each CDR3 is given with its conserved first and last residue. D genes are given only for firm matches.

d_gene,j_gene,v_gene,CDR3nt,CDR3aa
TRBD1,TRBJ1-3,TRBV5-1,TGCGCCAGCAGCTTGGGCGGGACAGCCGTCTCTGGAAACAACATATATTTT,CASSLGGTAVSGNNIYF
TRBD2,TRBJ2-1,TRBV4-1,TGCGCCAGCAGCCAAGTACTAGCGGGAGCCCATGAGCAGTTCTTC,CASSQVLAGAHEQFF
TRBD1,TRBJ2-7,TRBV10-3,TGTGCCATCAGGACCGGGACAGGGGTCGACGAGCAGTACTTC,CAIRTGTGVDEQYF
.,TRBJ1-2,TRBV6-1,TGTGCCAGCAGTGAAAGCTATTATGGCTACACCTTC,CASSESYYGYTF
.,TRBJ1-2,TRBV5-1,TGCGCCAGCAGCTTGGCCGGAACAGTTAACTATGGCTACACCTTC,CASSLAGTVNYGYTF
TRBD1,TRBJ1-4,TRBV2,TGTGCCAGCAAGGTTATGGGACAGGGTGATGAAAAACTGTTTTTT,CASKVMGQGDEKLFF
TRBD1,TRBJ1-2,TRBV2,TGTGCCAGCAGTCAGGGGGCTAACTATGGCTACACCTTC,CASSQGANYGYTF
.,TRBJ2-5,TRBV5-4,TGTGCCAGCAGCTTGGGGGCGGGACAAGAGACCCAGTACTTC,CASSLGAGQETQYF
.,TRBJ2-4,TRBV29-1,TGCAGCGTTAAGACAGAAAACATTCAGTACTTC,CSVKTENIQYF
.,TRBJ1-5,TRBV7-4,TGTGCCAGCAGCCCCAAAGGGACCTTCCGGGACCCGGGGGGTAATCAGCCCCAGCATTTT,CASSPKGTFRDPGGNQPQHF
.,TRBJ1-5,TRBV19,TGTGCCAGTGGGGAGGGAGGGGCGAGTAATCAGCCCCAGCATTTT,CASGEGGASNQPQHF
TRBD1,TRBJ2-7,TRBV7-9,TGTGCCAGCAGCTTTGGGGACAGGCCATACGAGCAGTACTTC,CASSFGDRPYEQYF
.,TRBJ2-1,TRBV11-2,TGTGCCAGCAGCTTAGATCGGAGGAGGGGTGAGCAGTTCTTC,CASSLDRRRGEQFF
.,TRBJ1-6,TRBV28,TGTGCCAGCAGAACAGGGACGTATTCACCCCTCCACTTT,CASRTGTYSPLHF
TRBD2,TRBJ2-1,TRBV9,TGTGCCAGCAGCGTAAACGCGCGGGGGTCCGACAATGAGCAGTTCTTC,CASSVNARGSDNEQFF
.,TRBJ1-1,TRBV10-3,TGTGCCATCACCGACACGGTGAACACTGAAGCTTTCTTT,CAITDTVNTEAFF
TRBD1,TRBJ2-2,TRBV28,TGTGCCAGCAGCTTCCCGAGACAGGGGGAGTCGAACACCGGGGAGCTGTTTTTT,CASSFPRQGESNTGELFF
.,TRBJ1-2,TRBV28,TGTGCCAGTCTAAGTGGGGGCATGTACTATGGCTACACCTTC,CASLSGGMYYGYTF
.,TRBJ1-1,TRBV6-5,TGTGCCAGCAACTACGGCGCGATGAACACTGAAGCTTTCTTT,CASNYGAMNTEAFF
TRBD2,TRBJ2-7,TRBV30,TGTGCCTGGAGTGTGGGACGGGCGGGGGGGCCCTACGAGCAGTACTTC,CAWSVGRAGGPYEQYF
TRBD2,TRBJ2-7,TRBV30,TGTGCCTGGAGACTAGCGGGGAGCTCCTACGAGCAGTACTTC,CAWRLAGSSYEQYF
.,TRBJ2-7,TRBV9,TGTGCCAGCAGCGGGCACTACGAGCAGTACTTC,CASSGHYEQYF
TRBD1,TRBJ1-2,TRBV27,TGTGCCAGCAGCCGGACAGGGAGCAGTAGTGACTATGGCTACACCTTC,CASSRTGSSSDYGYTF
TRBD1,TRBJ2-2,TRBV11-3,TGTGCCAGCAGCTCAGGACAGGGGGAAACCGGGGAGCTGTTTTTT,CASSSGQGETGELFF
.,TRBJ2-7,TRBV5-6,TGTGCCAGCAGCCTGGAACCAGGATACTACGAGCAGTACTTC,CASSLEPGYYEQYF